The TCR beta chain described here comes from a study of blood T cell repertoires in COVID-19. Study summary: Acute and convalescent COVID-19 specimens originated in the United States, Italy and Spain. In each case, the material was cDNA or gDNA derived from T cells, B-cell-depleted T cells, or PBMCs.

Authors' processing steps: Estimation of nucleated cell counts was performed using reference gene primer amplification. Here immunoSEQ multiplex PCR was the method, and the copy in TCRdb shows in-frame clones only, minus some. V and J calls and clone size are copied from that table; D and trimming were computed from the DNA. The table shows under 450,000 clones, with about 89% occurring only once. Germline CDR1 is SGHTA and CDR2 is FQGNSA. Between the trimmed V and J ends, which lost 1 base and 1 base, there was a span of 10 bases. This CDR3 has 15 amino acids. This clone was seen only once. The TCR originated in a woman aged 35 to 49 with COVID-19, enrolled during active disease. The sequenced sample was peripheral blood. V is TRBV7-2 and J is TRBJ1-2; weak D call: TRBD1 (5 bases). CDR3 loop: CASSLDGARNYGYTF. The CDR3 DNA follows: TGTGCCAGCAGCTTAGATGGGGCGCGTAACTATGGCTACACCTTC.